This T cell receptor (beta chain) was identified in a study of PD-1 blockade in mismatch repair-deficient tumors. Looking at the study overall: Patients had about a dozen mismatch repair-deficient cancer types, all previously treated and progressing. Study-wide results and caveats: Tumor-resident clones, often undetectable pretreatment in blood, expanded then contracted after pembrolizumab.

Clones were sequenced by immunoSEQ multiplex PCR, and TCRdb holds only the in-frame ones, with some missing. Among some 110,000 clones listed, about 74% were seen once. Every patient had mismatch repair deficiency by PCR or immunohistochemistry. Three pembrolizumab responders had their TCRs sequenced. A remark on this clone: The antigen is not known.

CDR1 and CDR2 from the germline V gene are MNHEY and SVGAGI. The ends lost 7 bases at V and 10 bases at J; junction bases unmatched: 12. This CDR3 comprises 14 residues. The chain has TRBV6-5 and TRBJ2-1, with TRBD2 identical over 8 bases. This TCR was sampled from an adult with mismatch repair-deficient cancer. Specimen: peripheral blood, collected about 60 weeks after starting pembrolizumab. CDR3 amino acids: CASTLGRREGEQFF. CDR3 DNA sequence: TGTGCCAGCACTCTGGGACGTCGGGAGGGGGAGCAGTTCTTC.